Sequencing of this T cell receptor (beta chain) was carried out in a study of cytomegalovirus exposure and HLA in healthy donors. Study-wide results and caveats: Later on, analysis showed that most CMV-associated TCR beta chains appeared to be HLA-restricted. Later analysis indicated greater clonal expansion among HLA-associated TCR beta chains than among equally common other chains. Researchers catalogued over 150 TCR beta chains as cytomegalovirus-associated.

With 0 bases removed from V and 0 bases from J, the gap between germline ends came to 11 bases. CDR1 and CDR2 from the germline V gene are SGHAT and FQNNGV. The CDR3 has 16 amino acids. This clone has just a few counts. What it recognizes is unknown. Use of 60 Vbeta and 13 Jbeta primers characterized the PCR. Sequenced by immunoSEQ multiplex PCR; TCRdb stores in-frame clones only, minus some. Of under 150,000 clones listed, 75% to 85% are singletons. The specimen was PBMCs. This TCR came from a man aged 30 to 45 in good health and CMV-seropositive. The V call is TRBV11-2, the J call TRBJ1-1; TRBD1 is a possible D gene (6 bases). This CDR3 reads CASSLEGAEMNTEAFF. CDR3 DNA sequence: TGTGCCAGCAGCTTAGAGGGGGCTGAAATGAACACTGAAGCTTTCTTT.